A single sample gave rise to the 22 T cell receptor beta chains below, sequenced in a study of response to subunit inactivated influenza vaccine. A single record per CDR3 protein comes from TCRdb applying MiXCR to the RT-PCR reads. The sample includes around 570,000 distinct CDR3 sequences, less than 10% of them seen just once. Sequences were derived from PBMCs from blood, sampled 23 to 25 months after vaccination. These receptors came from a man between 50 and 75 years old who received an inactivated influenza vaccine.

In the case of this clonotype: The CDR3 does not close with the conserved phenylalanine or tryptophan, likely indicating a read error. DNA of the CDR3: TGCGCCAGCAGCATACTGACCGGGGACGTTGGGGCCTCACCCCTCCACTCT. This encodes CASSILTGDVGASPLHS. The chain has TRBV5-1 and TRBJ1-6; D is possibly TRBD1 (5 bases). The CDR3 sequence is 17 residues long. V lost 4 bases and J 10 bases, leaving 24 bases between the germline ends. Germline V CDR1 and CDR2: SGHRS, YFSETQ.

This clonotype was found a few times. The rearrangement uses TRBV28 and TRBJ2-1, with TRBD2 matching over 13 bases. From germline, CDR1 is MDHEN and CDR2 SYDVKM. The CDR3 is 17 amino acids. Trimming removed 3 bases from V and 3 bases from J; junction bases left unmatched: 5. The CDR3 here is CASSLFTSGRVYNEQFF. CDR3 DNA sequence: TGTGCCAGCAGTTTGTTTACTAGCGGGAGGGTCTACAATGAGCAGTTCTTC.

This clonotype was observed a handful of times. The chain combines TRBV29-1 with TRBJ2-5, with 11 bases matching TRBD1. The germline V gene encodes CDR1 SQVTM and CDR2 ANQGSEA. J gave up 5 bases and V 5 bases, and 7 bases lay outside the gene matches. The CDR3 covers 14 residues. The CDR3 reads CSVIGQGAWETQYF. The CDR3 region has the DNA TGCAGCGTTATAGGACAGGGGGCGTGGGAGACCCAGTACTTC. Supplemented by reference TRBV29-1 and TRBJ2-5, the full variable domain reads SAVISQKPSRDICQRGTSLTIQCQVDSQVTMMFWYRQQPGQSLTLIATANQGSEATYESGFVIDKFPISRPNLTFSTLTVSNMSPEDSSIYLCSVIGQGAWETQYFGPGTRLLVL.

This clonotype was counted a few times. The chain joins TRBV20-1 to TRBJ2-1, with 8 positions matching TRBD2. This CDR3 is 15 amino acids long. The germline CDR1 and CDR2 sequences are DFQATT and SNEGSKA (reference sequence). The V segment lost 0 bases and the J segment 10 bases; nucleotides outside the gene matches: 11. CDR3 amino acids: CSARDQSGSSKEQFF. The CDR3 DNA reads TGCAGTGCTAGAGATCAAAGCGGGAGTAGCAAGGAGCAGTTCTTC.

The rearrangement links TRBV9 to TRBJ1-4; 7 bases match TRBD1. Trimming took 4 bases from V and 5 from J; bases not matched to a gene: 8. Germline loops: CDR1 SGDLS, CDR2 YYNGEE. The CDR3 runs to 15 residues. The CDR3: CASSLAGTVNEKLFF. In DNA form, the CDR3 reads TGTGCCAGCAGCCTCGCCGGGACAGTCAATGAAAAACTGTTTTTT.

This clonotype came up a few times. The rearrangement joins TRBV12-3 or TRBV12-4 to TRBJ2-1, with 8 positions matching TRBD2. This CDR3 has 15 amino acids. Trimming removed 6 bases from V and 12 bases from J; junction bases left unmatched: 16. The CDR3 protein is CASSRAGAQSLGQFF. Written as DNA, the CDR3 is TGTGCCAGCAGCAGAGCGGGGGCCCAATCATTAGGGCAGTTCTTC.

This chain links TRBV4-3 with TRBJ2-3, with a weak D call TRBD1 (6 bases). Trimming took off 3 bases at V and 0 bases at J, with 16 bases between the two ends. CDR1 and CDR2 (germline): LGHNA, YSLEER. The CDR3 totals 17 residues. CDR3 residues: CASSHEYPGHSTDTQYF. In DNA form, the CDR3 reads TGCGCCAGCAGCCATGAATATCCGGGACACAGCACAGATACGCAGTATTTT.

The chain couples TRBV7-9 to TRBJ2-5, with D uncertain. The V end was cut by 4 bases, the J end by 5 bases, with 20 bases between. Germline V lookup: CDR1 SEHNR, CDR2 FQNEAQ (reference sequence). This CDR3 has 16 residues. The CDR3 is CASSSLVGPTRETQYF. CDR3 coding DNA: TGTGCCAGCAGCTCCCTGGTCGGCCCAACTCGGGAGACCCAGTACTTC.

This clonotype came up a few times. The DNA of the CDR3 is TGTGCCAGCAGCTTAGATCCTTGGGACGATACGCAGTATTTT. This codes for CASSLDPWDDTQYF. The chain links TRBV11-2 to TRBJ2-3, with D possibly being TRBD1 or TRBD2 (5 bases each). The germline CDR1 and CDR2 sequences are SGHAT and FQNNGV. This CDR3 spans 14 amino acids. Trimming removed 0 bases at V and 6 bases at J, with 10 bases between.

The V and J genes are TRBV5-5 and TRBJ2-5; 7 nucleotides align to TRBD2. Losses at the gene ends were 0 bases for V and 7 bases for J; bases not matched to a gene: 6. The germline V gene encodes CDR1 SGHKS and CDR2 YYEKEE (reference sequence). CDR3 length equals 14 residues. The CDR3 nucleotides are TGTGCCAGCAGCTTGGAGGGTGGGGGGGTGACCCAGTACTTC. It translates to CASSLEGGGVTQYF. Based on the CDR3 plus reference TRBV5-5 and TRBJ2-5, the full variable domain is DAGVTQSPTHLIKTRGQQVTLRCSPISGHKSVSWYQQVLGQGPQFIFQYYEKEERGRGNFPDRFSARQFPNYSSELNVNALLLGDSALYLCASSLEGGGVTQYFGPGTRLLVL.

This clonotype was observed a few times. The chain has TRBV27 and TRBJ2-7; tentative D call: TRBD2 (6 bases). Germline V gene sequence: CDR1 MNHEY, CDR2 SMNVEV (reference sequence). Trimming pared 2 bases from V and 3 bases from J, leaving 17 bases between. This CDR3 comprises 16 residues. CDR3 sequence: CASSLLGGIGLYEQYF. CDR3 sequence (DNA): TGTGCCAGCAGTTTACTCGGAGGGATTGGCCTCTACGAGCAGTACTTC.

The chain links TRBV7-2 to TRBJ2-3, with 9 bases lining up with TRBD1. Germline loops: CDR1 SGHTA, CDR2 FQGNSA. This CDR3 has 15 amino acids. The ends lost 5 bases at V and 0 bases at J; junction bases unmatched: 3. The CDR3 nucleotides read TGTGCCAGCAGCCTACAGGGGGCTAGCACAGATACGCAGTATTTT. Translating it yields CASSLQGASTDTQYF.

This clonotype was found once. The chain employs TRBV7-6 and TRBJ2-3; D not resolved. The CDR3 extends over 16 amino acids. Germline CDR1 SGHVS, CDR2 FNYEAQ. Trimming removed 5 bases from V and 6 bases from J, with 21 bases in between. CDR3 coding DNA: TGTGCCAGCAGCAACCGAATTAGGCCAGCTGCGGATACGCAGTATTTT. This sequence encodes CASSNRIRPAADTQYF.

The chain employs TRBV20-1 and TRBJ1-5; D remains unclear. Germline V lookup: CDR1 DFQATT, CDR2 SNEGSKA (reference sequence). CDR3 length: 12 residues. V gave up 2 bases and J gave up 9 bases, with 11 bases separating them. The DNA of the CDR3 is TGCAGTGCTAGAAGGTCAGTTACGCCCCAGCATTTT. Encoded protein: CSARRSVTPQHF.

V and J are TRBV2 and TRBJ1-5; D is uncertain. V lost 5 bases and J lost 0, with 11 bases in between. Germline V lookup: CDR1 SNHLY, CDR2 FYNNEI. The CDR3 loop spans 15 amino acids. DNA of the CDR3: TGTGCCAGCAGTCCGATGGCGTTTAGCAATCAGCCCCAGCATTTT. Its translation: CASSPMAFSNQPQHF.

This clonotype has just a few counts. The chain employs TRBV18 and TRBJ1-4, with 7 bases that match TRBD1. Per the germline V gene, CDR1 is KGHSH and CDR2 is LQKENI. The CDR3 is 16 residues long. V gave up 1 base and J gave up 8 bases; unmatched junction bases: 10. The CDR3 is CASSPRQQGEGEKLFF. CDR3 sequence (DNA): TGTGCCAGCTCACCACGGCAGCAGGGGGAAGGGGAAAAACTGTTTTTT.

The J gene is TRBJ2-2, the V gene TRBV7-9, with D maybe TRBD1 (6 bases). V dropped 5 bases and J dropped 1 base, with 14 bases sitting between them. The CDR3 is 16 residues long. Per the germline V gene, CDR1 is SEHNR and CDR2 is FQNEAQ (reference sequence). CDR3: CASSADWGLNTGELFF. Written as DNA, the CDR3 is TGTGCCAGCAGCGCCGATTGGGGGCTGAACACCGGGGAGCTGTTTTTT.

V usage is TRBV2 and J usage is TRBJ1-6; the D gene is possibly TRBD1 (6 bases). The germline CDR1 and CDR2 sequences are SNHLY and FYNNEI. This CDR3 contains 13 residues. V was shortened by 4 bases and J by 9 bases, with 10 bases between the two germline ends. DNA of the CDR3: TGTGCCAGCAGTGGACAGGAGACTTCACCCCTCCACTTT. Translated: CASSGQETSPLHF.

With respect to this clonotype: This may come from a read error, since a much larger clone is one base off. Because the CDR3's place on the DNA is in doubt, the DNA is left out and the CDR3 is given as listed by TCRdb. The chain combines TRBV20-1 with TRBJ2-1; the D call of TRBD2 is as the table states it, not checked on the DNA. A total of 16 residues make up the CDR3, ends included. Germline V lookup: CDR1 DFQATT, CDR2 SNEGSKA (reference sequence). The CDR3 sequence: CCATRLAGVFYNEQFF.

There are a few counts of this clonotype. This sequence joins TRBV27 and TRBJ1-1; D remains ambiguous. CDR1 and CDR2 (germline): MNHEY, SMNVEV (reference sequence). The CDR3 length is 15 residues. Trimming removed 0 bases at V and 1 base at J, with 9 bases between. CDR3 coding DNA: TGTGCCAGCAGTTTATCGTTACCGGCGAACACTGAAGCTTTCTTT. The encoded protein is CASSLSLPANTEAFF.

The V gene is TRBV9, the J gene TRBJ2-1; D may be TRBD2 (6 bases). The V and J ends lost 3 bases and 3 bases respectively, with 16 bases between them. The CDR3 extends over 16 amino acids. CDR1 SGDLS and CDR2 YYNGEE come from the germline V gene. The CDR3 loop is CASSEYGTRNYNEQFF. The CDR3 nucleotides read TGTGCCAGCAGCGAATACGGGACTCGCAACTACAATGAGCAGTTCTTC.

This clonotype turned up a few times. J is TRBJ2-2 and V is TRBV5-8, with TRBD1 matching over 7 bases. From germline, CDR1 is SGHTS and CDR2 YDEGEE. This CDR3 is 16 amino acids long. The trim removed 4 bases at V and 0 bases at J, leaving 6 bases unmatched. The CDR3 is CASSAGTVANTGELFF. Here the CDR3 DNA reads TGTGCCAGCAGCGCCGGGACAGTCGCGAACACCGGGGAGCTGTTTTTT.